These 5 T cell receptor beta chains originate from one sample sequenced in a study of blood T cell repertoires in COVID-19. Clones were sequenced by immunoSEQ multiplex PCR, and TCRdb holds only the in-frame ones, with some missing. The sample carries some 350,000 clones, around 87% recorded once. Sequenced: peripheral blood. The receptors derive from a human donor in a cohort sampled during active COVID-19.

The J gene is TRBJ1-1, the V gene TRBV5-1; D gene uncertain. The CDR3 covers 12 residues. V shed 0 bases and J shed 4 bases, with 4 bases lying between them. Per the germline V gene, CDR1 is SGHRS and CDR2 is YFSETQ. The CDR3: CASSLGSTEAFF. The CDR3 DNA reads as TGCGCCAGCAGCTTGGGGAGCACTGAAGCTTTCTTT.

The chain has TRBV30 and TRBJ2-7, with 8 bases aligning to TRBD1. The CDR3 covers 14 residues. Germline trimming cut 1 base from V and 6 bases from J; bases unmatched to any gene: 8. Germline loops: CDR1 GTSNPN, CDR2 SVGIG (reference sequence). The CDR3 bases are TGTGCCTGGAGTGAGGGGCAGGGGGCTCCCGAGCAGTACTTC. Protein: CAWSEGQGAPEQYF.

CDR3 DNA: TGTGCCAGCAGCTTAGTAGGCGGGACCAACAATGAGCAGTTCTTC. Encoded protein: CASSLVGGTNNEQFF. V is TRBV7-9 and J is TRBJ2-1; possible D gene TRBD2, 6 bases. Deletions cut 1 base from V and 5 bases from J, with 12 bases between. The CDR3 totals 15 residues. Germline loops: CDR1 SEHNR, CDR2 FQNEAQ (reference sequence).

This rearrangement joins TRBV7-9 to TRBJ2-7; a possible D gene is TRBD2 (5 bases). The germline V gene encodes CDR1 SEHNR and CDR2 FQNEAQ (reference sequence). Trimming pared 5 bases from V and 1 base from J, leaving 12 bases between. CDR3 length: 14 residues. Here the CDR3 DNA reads TGTGCCAGCAGCCCCGGACTGGAGTCCTACGAGCAGTACTTC. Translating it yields CASSPGLESYEQYF.

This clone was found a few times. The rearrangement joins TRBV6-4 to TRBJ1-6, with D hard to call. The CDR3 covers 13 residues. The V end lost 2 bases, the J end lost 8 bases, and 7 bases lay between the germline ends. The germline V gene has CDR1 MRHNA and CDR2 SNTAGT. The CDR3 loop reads CASSDQADSPLHF. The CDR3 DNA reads TGTGCCAGCAGTGACCAGGCAGATTCACCCCTCCACTTT.